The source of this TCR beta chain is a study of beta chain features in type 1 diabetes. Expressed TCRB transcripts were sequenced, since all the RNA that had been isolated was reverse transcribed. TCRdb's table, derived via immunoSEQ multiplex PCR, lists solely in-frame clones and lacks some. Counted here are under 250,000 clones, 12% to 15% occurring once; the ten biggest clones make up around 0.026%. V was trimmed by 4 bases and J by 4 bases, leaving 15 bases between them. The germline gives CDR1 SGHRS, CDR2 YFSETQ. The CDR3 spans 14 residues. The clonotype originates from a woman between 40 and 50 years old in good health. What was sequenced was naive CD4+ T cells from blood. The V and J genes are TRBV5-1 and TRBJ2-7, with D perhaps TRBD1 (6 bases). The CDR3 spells CASSTQQGTYEQYF. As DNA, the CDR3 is TGCGCCAGCAGCACCCAACAGGGAACGTACGAGCAGTACTTC.